This T cell receptor (beta chain) stems from a study of shared clonotypes between healthy human individuals. Using immunoSEQ multiplex PCR, the repertoire was profiled, and TCRdb retains in-frame clones only, with some absent. The sample includes about 2.1 million clones, about 93% of them seen just once. The naive CD8 fraction comprised CD45RO-negative cells positively selected for CCR7 and excluded terminally differentiated effector memory CD45RA+ cells. V lost 5 bases, J lost 5 bases, and 8 bases stayed unmatched. This CDR3 has 15 amino acids. Germline CDR1 MNHEY, CDR2 SMNVEV (reference sequence).

Sequenced sample: naive CD8+ T cells from PBMCs. The TCR comes from a man between 18 and 35 years old in good health. Some clones in this sample may be carry-over from other donors' samples. The V gene is TRBV27, the J gene TRBJ1-1; 10 nucleotides match TRBD1. CDR3 sequence reads: CASSVKTGGETEAFF. The CDR3 DNA sequence: TGTGCCAGCAGTGTTAAGACAGGGGGCGAGACTGAAGCTTTCTTT.